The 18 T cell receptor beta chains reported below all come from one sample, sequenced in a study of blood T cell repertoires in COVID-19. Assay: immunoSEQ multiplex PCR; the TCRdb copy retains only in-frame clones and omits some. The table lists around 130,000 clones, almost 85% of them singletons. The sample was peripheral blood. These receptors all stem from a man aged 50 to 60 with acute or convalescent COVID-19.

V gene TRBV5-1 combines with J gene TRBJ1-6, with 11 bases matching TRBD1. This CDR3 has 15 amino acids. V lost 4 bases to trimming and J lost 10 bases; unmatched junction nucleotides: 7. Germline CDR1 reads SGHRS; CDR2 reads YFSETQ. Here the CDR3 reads CASSPGTGGSSPLHF. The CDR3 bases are TGCGCCAGCAGCCCCGGGACAGGGGGAAGCTCACCCCTCCACTTT.

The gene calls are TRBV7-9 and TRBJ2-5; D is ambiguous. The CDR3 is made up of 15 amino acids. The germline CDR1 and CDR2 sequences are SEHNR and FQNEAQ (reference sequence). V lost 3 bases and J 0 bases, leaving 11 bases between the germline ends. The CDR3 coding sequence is TGTGCCAGCAGCTTCGAGCGACGGTACCAAGAGACCCAGTACTTC. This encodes CASSFERRYQETQYF.

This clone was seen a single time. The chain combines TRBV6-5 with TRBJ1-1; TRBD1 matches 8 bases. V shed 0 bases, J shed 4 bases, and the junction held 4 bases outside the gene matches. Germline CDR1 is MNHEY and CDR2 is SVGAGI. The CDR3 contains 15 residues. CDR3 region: CASSYSPGQGTEAFF. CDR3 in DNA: TGTGCCAGCAGTTACTCTCCCGGACAGGGCACTGAAGCTTTCTTT.

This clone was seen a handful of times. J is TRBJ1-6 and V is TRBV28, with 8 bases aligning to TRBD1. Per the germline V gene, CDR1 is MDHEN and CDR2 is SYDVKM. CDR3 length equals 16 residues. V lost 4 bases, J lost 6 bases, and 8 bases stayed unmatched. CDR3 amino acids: CASSSPQGAINSPLHF. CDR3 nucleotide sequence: TGTGCCAGCAGTTCCCCCCAGGGGGCGATTAATTCACCCCTCCACTTT.

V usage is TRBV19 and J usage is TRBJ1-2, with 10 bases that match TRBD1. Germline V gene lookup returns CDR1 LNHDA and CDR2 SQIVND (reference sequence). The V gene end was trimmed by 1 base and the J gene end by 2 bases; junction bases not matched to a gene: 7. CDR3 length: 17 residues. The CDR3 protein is CASSIGGQGTHNYGYTF. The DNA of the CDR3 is TGTGCCAGTAGTATAGGGGGACAGGGGACTCACAACTATGGCTACACCTTC.

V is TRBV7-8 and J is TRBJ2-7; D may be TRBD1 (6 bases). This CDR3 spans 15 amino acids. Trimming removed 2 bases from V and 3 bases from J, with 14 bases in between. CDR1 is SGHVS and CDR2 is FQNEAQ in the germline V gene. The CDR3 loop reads CASSLYHGQIYEQYF. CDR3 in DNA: TGTGCCAGCAGCTTATACCACGGACAGATCTACGAGCAGTACTTC.

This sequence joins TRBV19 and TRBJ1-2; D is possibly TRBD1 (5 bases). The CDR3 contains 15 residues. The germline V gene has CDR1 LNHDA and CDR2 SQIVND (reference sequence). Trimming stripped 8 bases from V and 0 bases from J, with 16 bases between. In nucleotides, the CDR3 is TGTGCCAGTGGATCGTGGGGCCTGACTAACTATGGCTACACCTTC. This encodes CASGSWGLTNYGYTF.

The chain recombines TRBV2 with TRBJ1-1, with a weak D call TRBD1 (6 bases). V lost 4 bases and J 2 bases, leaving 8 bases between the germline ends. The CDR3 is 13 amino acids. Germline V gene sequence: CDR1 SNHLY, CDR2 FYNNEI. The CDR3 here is CASSGDKNTEAFF. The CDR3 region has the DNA TGTGCCAGCAGTGGGGACAAAAACACTGAAGCTTTCTTT.

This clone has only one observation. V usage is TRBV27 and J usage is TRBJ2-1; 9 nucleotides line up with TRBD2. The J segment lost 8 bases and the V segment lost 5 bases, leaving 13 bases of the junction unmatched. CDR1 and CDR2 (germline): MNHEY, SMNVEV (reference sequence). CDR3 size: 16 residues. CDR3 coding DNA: TGTGCCAGCAGTCCATTGGGGGCGGGGGGGCCCTATGAGCAGTTCTTC. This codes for CASSPLGAGGPYEQFF.

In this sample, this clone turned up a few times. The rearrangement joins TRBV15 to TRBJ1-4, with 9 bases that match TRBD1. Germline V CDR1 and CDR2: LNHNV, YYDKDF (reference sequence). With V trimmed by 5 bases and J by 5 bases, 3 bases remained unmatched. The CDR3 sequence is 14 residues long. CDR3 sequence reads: CATSRTGVNEKLFF. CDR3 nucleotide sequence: TGTGCCACCAGCCGGACAGGGGTGAATGAAAAACTGTTTTTT. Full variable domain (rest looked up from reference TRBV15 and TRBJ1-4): DAMVIQNPRYQVTQFGKPVTLSCSQTLNHNVMYWYQQKSSQAPKLLFHYYDKDFNNEADTPDNFQSRRPNTSFCFLDIRSPGLGDTAMYLCATSRTGVNEKLFFGSGTQLSVL.

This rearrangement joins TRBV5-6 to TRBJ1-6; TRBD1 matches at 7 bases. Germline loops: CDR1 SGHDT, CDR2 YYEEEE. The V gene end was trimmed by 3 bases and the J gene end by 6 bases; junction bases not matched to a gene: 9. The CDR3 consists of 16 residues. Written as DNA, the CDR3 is TGTGCCAGCAGCTGGAACAGGGGATTAGCTAATTCACCCCTCCACTTT. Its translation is CASSWNRGLANSPLHF. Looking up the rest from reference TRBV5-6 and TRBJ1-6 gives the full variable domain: DAGVTQSPTHLIKTRGQQVTLRCSPKSGHDTVSWYQQALGQGPQFIFQYYEEEERQRGNFPDRFSGHQFPNYSSELNVNALLLGDSALYLCASSWNRGLANSPLHFGNGTRLTVT.

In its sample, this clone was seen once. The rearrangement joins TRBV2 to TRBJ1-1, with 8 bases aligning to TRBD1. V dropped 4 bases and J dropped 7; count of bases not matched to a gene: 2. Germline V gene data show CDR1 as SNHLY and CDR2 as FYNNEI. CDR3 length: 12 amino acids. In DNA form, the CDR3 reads TGTGCCAGCAGTGGAGACAGGGGTGAAGCTTTCTTT. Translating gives CASSGDRGEAFF.

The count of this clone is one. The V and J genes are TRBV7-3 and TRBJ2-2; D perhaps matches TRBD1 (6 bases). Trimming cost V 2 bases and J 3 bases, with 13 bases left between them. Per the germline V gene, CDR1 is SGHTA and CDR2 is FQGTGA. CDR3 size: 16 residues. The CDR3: CASSLVGQGHTGELFF. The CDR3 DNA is TGTGCCAGCAGCTTAGTTGGCCAGGGGCACACCGGGGAGCTGTTTTTT.

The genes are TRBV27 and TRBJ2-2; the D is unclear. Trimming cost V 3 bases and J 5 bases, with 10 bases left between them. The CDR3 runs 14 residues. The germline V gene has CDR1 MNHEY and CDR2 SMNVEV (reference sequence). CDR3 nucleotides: TGTGCCAGCAGTTTCGGCCGGGTAACCGGGGAGCTGTTTTTT. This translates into CASSFGRVTGELFF.

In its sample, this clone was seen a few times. The CDR3 bases are TGTGCCAGCAGCTTAAGAGGCCTAGGGGGCGAAAAACTGTTTTTT. Residues: CASSLRGLGGEKLFF. The rearrangement joins TRBV13 to TRBJ1-4, with 7 bases that match TRBD1. This CDR3 spans 15 amino acids. V was clipped by 2 bases and J by 8 bases; unmatched bases: 8. In germline, CDR1 is PRHDT, CDR2 FYEKMQ (reference sequence).

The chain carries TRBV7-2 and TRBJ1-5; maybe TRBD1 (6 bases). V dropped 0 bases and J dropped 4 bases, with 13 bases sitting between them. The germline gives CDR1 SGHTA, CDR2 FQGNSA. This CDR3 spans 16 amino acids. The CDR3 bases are TGTGCCAGCAGCTTAGCTGAGACAGGCTGGAATCAGCCCCAGCATTTT. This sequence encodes CASSLAETGWNQPQHF. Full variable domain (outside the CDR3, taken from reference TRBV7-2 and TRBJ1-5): GAGVSQSPSNKVTEKGKDVELRCDPISGHTALYWYRQSLGQGLEFLIYFQGNSAPDKSGLPSDRFSAERTGGSVSTLTIQRTQQEDSAVYLCASSLAETGWNQPQHFGDGTRLSIL.

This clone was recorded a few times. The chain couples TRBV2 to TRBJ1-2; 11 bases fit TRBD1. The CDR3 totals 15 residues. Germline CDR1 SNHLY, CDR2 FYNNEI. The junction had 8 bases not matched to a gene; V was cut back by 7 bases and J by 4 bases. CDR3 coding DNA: TGTGCCAGCACTAAGGACAGGGGGCAAACCTATGGCTACACCTTC. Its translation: CASTKDRGQTYGYTF.

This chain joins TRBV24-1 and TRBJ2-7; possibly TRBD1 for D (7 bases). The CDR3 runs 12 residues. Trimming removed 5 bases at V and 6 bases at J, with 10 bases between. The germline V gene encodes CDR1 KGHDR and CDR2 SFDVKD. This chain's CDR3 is CATSGQGGEQYF. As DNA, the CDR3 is TGTGCCACCAGTGGGCAGGGGGGCGAGCAGTACTTC.